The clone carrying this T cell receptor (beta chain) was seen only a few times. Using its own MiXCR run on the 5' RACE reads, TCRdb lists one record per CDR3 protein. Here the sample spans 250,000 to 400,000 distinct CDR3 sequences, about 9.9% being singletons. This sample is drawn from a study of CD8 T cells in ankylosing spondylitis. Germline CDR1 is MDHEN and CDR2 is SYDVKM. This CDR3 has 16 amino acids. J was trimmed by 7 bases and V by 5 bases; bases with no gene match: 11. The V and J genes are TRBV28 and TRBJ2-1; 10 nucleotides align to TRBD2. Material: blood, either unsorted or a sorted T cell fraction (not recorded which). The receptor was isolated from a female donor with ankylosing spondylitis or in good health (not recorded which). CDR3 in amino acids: CASSQPRAGGRNEQFF. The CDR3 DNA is TGTGCCAGCAGTCAGCCCCGAGCGGGGGGGAGGAATGAGCAGTTCTTC.